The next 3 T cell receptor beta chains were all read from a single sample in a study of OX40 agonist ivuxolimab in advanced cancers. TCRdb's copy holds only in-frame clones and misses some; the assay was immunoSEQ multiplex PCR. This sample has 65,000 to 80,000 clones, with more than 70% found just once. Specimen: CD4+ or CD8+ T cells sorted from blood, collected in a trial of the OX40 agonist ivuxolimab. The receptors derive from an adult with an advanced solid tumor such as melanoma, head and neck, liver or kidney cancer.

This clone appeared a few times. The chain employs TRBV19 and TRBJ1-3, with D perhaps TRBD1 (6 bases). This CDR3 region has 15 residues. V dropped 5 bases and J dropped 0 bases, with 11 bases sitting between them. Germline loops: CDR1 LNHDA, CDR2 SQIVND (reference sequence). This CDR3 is CASSLQGNSGNTIYF. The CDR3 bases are TGTGCCAGTAGTCTCCAGGGGAACTCTGGAAACACCATATATTTT.

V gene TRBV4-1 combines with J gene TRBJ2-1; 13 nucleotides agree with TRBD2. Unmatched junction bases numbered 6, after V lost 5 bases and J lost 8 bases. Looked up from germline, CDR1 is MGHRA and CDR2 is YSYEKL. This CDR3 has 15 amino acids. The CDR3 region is CASSSTSGRVDEQFF. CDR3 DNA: TGCGCCAGCAGCTCTACTAGCGGGAGGGTCGATGAGCAGTTCTTC.

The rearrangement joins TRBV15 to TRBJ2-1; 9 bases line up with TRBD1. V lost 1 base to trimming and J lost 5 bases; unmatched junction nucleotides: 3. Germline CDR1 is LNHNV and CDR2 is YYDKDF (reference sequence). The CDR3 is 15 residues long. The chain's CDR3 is CATSRVGTGNNEQFF. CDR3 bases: TGTGCCACCAGCAGAGTCGGGACAGGGAACAATGAGCAGTTCTTC.